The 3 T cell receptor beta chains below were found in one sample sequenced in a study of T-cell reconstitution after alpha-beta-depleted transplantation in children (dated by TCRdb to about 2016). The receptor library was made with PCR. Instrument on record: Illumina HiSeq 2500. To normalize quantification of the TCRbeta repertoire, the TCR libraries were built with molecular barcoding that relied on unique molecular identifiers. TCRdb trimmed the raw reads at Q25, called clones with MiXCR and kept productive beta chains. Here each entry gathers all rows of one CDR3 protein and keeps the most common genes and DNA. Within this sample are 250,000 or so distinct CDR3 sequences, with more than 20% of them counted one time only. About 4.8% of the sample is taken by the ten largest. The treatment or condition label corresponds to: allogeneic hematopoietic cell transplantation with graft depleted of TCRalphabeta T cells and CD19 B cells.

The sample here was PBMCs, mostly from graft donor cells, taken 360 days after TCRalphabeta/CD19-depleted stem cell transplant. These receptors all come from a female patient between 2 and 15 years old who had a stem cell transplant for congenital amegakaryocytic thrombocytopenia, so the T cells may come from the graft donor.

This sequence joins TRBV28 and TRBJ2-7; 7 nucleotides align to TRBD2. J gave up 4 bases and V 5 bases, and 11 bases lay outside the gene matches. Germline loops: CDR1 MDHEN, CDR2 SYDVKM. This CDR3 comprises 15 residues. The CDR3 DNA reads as TGTGCCAGCAGTGTGACTAGCTTCTTCCAGTACGAGCAGTACTTC. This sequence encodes CASSVTSFFQYEQYF.

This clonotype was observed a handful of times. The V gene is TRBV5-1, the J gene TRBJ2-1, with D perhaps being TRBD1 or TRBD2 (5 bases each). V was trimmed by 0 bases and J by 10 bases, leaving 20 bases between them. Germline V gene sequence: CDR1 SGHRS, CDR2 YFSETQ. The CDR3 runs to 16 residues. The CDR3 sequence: CASSLARDAYWDEQFF. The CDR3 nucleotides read TGCGCCAGCAGCTTGGCCCGGGACGCTTATTGGGACGAGCAGTTCTTC.

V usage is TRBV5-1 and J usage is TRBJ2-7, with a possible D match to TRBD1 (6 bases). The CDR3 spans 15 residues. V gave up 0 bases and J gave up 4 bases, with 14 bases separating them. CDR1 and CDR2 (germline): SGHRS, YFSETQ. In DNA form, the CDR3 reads TGCGCCAGCAGCTTGGCATTCGACAGGTCTTACGAGCAGTACTTC. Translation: CASSLAFDRSYEQYF.